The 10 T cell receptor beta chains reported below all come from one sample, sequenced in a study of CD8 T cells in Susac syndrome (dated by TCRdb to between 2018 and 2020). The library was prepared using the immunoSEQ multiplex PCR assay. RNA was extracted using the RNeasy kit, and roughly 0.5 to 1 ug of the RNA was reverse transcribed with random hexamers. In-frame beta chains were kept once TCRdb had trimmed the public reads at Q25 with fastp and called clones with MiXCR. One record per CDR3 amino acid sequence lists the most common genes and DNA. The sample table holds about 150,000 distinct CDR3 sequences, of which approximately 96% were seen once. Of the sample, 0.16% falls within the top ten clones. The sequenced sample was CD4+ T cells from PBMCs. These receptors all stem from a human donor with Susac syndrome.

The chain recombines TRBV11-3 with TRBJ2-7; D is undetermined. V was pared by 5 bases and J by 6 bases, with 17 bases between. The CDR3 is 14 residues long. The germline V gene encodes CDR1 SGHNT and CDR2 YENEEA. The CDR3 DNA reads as TGTGCCAGCAGCCCCGCAGGTCCTACCGGCGAGCAGTACTTC. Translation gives CASSPAGPTGEQYF.

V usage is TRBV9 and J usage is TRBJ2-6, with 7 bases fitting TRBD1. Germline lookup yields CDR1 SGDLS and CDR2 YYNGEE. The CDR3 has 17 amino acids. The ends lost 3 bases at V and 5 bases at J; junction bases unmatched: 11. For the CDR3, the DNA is TGTGCCAGCAGCGGAACCCAGGGGGACGACTGGGCCAACGTCCTGACTTTC. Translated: CASSGTQGDDWANVLTF.

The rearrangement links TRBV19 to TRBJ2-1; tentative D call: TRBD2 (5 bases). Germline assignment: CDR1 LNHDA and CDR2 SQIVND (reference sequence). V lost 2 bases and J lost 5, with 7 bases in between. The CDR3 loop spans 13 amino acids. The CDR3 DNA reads TGTGCCAGTAGTATAAGGAGGAACAATGAGCAGTTCTTC. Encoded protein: CASSIRRNNEQFF.

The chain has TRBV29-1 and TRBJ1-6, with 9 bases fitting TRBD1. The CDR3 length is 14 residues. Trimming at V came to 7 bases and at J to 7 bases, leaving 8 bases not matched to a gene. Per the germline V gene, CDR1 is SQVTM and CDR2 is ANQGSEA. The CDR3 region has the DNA TGCAGCGCCGGGACAGGGAATCCCAATTCACCCCTCCACTTT. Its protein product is CSAGTGNPNSPLHF.

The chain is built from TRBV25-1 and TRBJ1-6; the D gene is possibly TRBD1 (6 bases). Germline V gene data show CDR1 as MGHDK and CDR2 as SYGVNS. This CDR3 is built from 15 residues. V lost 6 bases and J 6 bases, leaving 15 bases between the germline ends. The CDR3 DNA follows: TGTGCCAGCAGCGCCACAGGGAGTTCTAATTCACCCCTCCACTTT. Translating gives CASSATGSSNSPLHF. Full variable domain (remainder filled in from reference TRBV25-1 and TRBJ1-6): EADIYQTPRYLVIGTGKKITLECSQTMGHDKMYWYQQDPGMELHLIHYSYGVNSTEKGDLSSESTVSRIRTEHFPLTLESARPSHTSQYLCASSATGSSNSPLHFGNGTRLTVT.

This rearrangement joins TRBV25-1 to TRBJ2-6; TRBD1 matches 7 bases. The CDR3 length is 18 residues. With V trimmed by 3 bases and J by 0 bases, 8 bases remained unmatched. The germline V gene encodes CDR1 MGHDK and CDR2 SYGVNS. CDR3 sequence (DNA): TGTGCCAGCAGTGAGTCCCGGGACAGCCTCTCTGGGGCCAACGTCCTGACTTTC. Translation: CASSESRDSLSGANVLTF.

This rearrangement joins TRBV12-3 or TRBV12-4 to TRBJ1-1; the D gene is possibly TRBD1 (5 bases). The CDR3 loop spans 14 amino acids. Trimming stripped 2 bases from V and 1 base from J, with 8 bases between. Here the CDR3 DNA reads TGTGCCAGCAGTTTATCAGGGTCGAACACTGAAGCTTTCTTT. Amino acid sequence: CASSLSGSNTEAFF.

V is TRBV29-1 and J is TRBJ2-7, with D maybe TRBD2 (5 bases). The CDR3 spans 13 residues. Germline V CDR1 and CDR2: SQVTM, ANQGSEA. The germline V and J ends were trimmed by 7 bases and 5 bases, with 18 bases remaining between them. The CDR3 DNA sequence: TGCAGCGGAAGCCCGGGGAAGCGGAACGAGCAGTACTTC. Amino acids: CSGSPGKRNEQYF.

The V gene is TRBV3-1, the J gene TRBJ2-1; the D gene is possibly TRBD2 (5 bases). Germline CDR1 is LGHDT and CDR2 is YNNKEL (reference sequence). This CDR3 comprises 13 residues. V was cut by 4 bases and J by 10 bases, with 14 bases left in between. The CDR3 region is CASSPVRAGEQFF. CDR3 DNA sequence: TGTGCCAGCAGCCCAGTGAGGGCGGGCGAGCAGTTCTTC.

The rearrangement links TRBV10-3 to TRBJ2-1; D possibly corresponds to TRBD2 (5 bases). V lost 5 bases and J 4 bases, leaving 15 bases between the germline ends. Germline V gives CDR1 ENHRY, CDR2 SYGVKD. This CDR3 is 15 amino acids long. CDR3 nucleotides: TGTGCCATCAGTCCGGGGATAAGTCCATACAATGAGCAGTTCTTC. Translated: CAISPGISPYNEQFF.